The rows below give T cell receptor beta chains drawn from one sample of a study of blood T cell repertoires in COVID-19. Using immunoSEQ multiplex PCR, the repertoire was profiled, and TCRdb retains in-frame clones only, with some absent. The sample lists about 140,000 clones; about four fifths were seen once. Sequenced: peripheral blood. Source of these receptors: a woman aged 55-69 years with acute or convalescent COVID-19. Each CDR3 is given with its conserved first and last residue. A D gene is named only where the DNA matches it firmly. Not every row has a clone size; where given, it reads once, few, many or a size class.

>NA|TRBV29-1|NA|TRBJ2-7
CSVKGGANVYEQYF
TGCAGCGTCAAGGGGGGGGCGAACGTTTACGAGCAGTACTTC
>NA|TRBV28|TRBD1|TRBJ1-2
CASRQGQLLYGYTF
TGTGCCAGCAGGCAGGGACAGCTCCTCTATGGCTACACCTTC
>NA|TRBV30|TRBD2|TRBJ2-3
CAWSVGLAGATDTQYF
TGTGCCTGGAGTGTAGGGTTAGCGGGAGCCACAGATACGCAGTATTTT
>NA|TRBV27|TRBD1|TRBJ1-2
CASTDMTGAVGYTF
TGTGCCAGCACCGATATGACAGGGGCTGTTGGCTACACCTTC
>NA|TRBV6-2/TRBV6-3|NA|TRBJ1-5
CASSRTAHQPQHF
TGTGCCAGCAGTCGGACAGCCCATCAGCCCCAGCATTTT
>once|TRBV7-9|NA|TRBJ1-4
CASSFAQVLSATNEKLFF
TGTGCCAGCAGCTTTGCACAGGTCCTCTCTGCAACTAATGAAAAACTGTTTTTT
>NA|TRBV28|NA|TRBJ2-2
CASRHPITGELFF
TGTGCCAGCAGACACCCAATAACCGGGGAGCTGTTTTTT
>NA|TRBV7-9|NA|TRBJ2-1
CASSPRAPDNEQFF
TGTGCCAGCAGCCCTCGAGCCCCGGACAATGAGCAGTTCTTC
>NA|TRBV5-1|NA|TRBJ2-6
CASSDGTPHSGANVLTF
TGCGCCAGCAGCGACGGGACACCTCACTCTGGGGCCAACGTCCTGACTTTC
>NA|TRBV9|NA|TRBJ2-3
CASSQSGNTDTQYF
TGTGCCAGCAGCCAGAGCGGAAACACAGATACGCAGTATTTT
>NA|TRBV28|TRBD2|TRBJ2-1
CASSFGLAEGYNEQFF
TGTGCCAGCAGTTTTGGCCTAGCGGAGGGCTACAATGAGCAGTTCTTC
>NA|TRBV9|NA|TRBJ2-1
CASSAGTTHNEQFF
TGTGCCAGCAGCGCAGGGACAACCCACAATGAGCAGTTCTTC
>NA|TRBV4-1|NA|TRBJ2-7
CASSQADRFGDEQYF
TGCGCCAGCAGCCAAGCCGACAGGTTCGGGGACGAGCAGTACTTC